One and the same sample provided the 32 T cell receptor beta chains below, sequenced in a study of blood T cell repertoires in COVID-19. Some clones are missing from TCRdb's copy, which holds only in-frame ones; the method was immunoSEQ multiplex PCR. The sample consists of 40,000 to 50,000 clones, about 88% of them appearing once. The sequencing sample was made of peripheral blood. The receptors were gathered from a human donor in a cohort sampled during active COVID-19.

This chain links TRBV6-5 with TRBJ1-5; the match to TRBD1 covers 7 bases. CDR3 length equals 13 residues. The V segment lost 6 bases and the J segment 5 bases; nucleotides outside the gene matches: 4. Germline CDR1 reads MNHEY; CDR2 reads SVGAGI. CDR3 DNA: TGTGCCAGCAGAAGGACAGGCGATCAGCCCCAGCATTTT. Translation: CASRRTGDQPQHF.

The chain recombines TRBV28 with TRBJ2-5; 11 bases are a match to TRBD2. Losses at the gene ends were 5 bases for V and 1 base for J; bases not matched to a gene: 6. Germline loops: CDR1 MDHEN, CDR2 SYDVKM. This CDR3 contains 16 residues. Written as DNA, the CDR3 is TGTGCCAGCAGTCTTTGGACTAGCGGGTCCCAAGAGACCCAGTACTTC. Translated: CASSLWTSGSQETQYF.

The CDR3 nucleotides read TGTGCCAGCAGCCCAAGCCGGGGGGAGTTCTTC. This translates into CASSPSRGEFF. The chain has TRBV7-8 and TRBJ2-1, with TRBD2 identical over 7 bases. Germline CDR1 reads SGHVS; CDR2 reads FQNEAQ. V shed 5 bases and J 14 bases; nucleotides not matched to a gene: 6. CDR3 length equals 11 residues.

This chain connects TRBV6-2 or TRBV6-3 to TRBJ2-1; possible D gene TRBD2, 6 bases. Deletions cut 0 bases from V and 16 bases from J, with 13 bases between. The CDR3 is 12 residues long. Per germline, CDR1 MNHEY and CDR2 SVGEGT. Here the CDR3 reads CASSYSRVAVFF. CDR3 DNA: TGTGCCAGCAGTTACTCGAGAGTAGCGGTTTTCTTC.

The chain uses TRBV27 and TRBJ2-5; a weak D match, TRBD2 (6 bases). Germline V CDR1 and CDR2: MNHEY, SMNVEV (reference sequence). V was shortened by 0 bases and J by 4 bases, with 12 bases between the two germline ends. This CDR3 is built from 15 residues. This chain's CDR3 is CASSLSTEGRETQYF. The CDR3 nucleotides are TGTGCCAGCAGTTTATCGACGGAGGGACGAGAGACCCAGTACTTC.

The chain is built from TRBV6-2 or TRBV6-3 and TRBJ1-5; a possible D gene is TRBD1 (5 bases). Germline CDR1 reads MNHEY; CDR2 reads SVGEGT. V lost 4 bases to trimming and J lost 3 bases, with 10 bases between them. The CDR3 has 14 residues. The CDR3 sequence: CASSWGTSNQPQHF. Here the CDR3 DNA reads TGTGCCAGCAGTTGGGGGACTTCCAATCAGCCCCAGCATTTT.

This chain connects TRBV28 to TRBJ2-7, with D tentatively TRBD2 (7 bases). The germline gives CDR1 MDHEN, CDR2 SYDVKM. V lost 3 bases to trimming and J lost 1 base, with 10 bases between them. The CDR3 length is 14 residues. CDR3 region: CASSFRGGSYEQYF. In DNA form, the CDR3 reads TGTGCCAGCAGTTTTAGGGGGGGGTCCTACGAGCAGTACTTC.

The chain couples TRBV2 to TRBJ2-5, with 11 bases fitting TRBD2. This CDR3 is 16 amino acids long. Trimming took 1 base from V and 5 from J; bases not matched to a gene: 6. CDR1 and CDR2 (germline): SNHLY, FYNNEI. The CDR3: CASSEGLAGGGETQYF. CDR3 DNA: TGTGCCAGCAGTGAAGGATTAGCGGGAGGGGGGGAGACCCAGTACTTC.

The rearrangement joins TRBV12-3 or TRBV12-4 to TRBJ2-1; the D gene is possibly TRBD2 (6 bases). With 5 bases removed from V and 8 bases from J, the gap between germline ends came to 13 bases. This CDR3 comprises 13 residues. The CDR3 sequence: CASSETSRDEQFF. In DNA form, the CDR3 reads TGTGCCAGCAGTGAGACTAGTAGGGATGAGCAGTTCTTC.

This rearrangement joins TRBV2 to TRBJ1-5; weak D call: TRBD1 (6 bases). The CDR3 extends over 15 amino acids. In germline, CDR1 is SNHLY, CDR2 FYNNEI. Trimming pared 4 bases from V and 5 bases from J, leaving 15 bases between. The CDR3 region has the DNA TGTGCCAGCAGTGGGCTCAGGACAGCAGATCAGCCCCAGCATTTT. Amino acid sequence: CASSGLRTADQPQHF.

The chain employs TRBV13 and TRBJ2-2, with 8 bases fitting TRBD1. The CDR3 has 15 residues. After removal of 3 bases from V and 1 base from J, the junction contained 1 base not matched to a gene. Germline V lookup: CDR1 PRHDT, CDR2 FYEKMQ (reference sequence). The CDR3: CASSFDRGNTGELFF. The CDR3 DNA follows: TGTGCCAGCAGCTTCGACAGGGGGAACACCGGGGAGCTGTTTTTT.

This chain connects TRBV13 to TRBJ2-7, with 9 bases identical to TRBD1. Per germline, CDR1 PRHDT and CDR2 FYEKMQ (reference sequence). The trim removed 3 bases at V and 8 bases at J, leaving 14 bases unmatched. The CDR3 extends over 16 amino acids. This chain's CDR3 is CASSFGTGHASGKQYF. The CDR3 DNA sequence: TGTGCCAGCAGCTTCGGGACAGGGCATGCCTCGGGCAAGCAGTACTTC. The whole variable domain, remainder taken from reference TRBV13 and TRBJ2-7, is AAGVIQSPRHLIKEKRETATLKCYPIPRHDTVYWYQQGPGQDPQFLISFYEKMQSDKGSIPDRFSAQQFSDYHSELNMSSLELGDSALYFCASSFGTGHASGKQYFGPGTRLTVT.

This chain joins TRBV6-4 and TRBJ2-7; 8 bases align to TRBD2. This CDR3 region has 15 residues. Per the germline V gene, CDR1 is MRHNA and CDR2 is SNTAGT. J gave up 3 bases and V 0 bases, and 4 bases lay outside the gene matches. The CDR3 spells CASSDSGLARYEQYF. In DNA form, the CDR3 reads TGTGCCAGCAGTGACTCAGGACTAGCTCGCTACGAGCAGTACTTC.

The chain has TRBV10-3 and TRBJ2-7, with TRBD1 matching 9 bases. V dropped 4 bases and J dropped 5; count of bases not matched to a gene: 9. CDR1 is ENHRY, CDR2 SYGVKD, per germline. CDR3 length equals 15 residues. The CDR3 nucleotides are TGTGCCATCAGTGGGACAGGGGCCGTTGGGGACGAGCAGTACTTC. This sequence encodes CAISGTGAVGDEQYF.

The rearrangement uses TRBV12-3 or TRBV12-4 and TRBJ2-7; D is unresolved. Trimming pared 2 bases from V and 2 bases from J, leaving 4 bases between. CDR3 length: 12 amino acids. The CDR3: CASSLSAYEQYF. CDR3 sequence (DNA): TGTGCCAGCAGTTTATCTGCCTACGAGCAGTACTTC.

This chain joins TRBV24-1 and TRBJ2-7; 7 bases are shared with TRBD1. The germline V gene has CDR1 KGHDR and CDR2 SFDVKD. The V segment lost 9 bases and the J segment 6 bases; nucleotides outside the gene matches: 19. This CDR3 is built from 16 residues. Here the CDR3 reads CATSPRGSGTGVEQYF. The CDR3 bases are TGTGCCACCTCTCCTCGCGGCTCGGGAACAGGGGTCGAGCAGTACTTC.

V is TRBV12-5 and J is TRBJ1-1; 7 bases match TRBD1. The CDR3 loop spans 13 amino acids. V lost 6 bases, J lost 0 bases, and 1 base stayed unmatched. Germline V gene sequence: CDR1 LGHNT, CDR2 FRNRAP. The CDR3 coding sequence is TGTGCTAGTGGACAGGGGCTGAACACTGAAGCTTTCTTT. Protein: CASGQGLNTEAFF.

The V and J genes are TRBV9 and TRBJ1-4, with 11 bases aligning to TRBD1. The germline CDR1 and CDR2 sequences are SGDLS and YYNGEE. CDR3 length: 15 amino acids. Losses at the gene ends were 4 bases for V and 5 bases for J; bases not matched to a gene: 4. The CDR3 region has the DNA TGTGCCAGCAGCCCCCGGGACAGGGGGAATGAAAAACTGTTTTTT. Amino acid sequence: CASSPRDRGNEKLFF.

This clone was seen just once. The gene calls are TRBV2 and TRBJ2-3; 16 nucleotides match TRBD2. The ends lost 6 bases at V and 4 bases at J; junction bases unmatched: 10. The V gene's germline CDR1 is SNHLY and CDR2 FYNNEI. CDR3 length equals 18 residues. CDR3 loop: CASRAGTSGRASADTQYF. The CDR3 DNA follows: TGTGCCAGCAGAGCCGGGACTAGCGGGAGGGCGAGCGCAGATACGCAGTATTTT.

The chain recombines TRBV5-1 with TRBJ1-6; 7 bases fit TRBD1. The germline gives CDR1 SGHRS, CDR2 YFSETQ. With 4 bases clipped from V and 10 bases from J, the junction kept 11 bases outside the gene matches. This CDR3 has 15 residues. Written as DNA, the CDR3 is TGCGCCAGCAGCGTGACAACAGGGGTCCACTCACCCCTCCACTTT. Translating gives CASSVTTGVHSPLHF.

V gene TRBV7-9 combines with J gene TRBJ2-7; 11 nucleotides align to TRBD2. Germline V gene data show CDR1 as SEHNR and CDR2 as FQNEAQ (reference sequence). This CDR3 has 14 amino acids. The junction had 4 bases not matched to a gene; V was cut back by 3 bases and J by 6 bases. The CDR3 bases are TGTGCCAGCAGCTTGCGCGGGACTAGCGGCGAGCAGTACTTC. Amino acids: CASSLRGTSGEQYF.

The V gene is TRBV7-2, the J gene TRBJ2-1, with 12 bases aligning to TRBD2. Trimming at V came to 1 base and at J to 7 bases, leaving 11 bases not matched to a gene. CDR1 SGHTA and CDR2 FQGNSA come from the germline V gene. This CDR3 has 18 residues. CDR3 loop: CASSLVPTTSGSKNEQFF. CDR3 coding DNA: TGTGCCAGCAGCTTAGTCCCCACGACTAGCGGGAGTAAGAATGAGCAGTTCTTC.

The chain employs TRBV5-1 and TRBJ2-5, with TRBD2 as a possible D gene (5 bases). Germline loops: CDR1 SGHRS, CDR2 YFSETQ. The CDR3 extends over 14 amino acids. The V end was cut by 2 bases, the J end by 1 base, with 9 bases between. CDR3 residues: CASSFFSVQETQYF. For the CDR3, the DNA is TGCGCCAGCAGCTTTTTTAGCGTCCAAGAGACCCAGTACTTC.

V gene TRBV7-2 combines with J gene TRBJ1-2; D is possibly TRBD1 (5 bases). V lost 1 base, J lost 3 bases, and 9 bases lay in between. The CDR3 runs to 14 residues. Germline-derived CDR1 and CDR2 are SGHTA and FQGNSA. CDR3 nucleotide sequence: TGTGCCAGCAGCTTAGATTTAGGGGACTATGGCTACACCTTC. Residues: CASSLDLGDYGYTF.

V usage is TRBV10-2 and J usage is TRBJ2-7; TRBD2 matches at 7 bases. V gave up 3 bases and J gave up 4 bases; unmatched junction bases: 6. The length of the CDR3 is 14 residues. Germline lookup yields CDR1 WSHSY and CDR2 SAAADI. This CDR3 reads CASSDGGSFYEQYF. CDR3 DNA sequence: TGCGCCAGCAGTGACGGCGGGAGCTTTTACGAGCAGTACTTC.

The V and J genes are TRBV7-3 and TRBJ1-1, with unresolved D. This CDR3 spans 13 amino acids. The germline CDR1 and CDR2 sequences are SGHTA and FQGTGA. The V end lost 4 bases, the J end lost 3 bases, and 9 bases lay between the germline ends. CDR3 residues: CASSSGRDTEAFF. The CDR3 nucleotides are TGTGCCAGCAGCTCCGGGCGGGACACTGAAGCTTTCTTT.

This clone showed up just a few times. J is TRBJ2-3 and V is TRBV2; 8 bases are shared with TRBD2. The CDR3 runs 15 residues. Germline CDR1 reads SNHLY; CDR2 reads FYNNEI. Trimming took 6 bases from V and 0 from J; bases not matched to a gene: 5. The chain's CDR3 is CASRALAASTDTQYF. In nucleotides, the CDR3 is TGTGCCAGCAGAGCACTAGCGGCTAGCACAGATACGCAGTATTTT.

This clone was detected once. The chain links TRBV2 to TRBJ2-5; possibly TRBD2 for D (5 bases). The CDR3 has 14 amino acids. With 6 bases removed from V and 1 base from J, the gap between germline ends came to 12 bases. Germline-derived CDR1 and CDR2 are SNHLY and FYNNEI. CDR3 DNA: TGTGCCAGCAGGGGTCTAGCCGGCCAAGAGACCCAGTACTTC. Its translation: CASRGLAGQETQYF.

DNA for the CDR3: TGTGCCAGCAGCTTAGAGTGGACAATAACCGGGGAGCTGTTTTTT. Translating gives CASSLEWTITGELFF. The gene calls are TRBV7-9 and TRBJ2-2; a weak D match, TRBD1 (5 bases). V was trimmed by 1 base and J by 5 bases, leaving 11 bases between them. The CDR3 covers 15 residues. Germline-derived CDR1 and CDR2 are SEHNR and FQNEAQ (reference sequence).

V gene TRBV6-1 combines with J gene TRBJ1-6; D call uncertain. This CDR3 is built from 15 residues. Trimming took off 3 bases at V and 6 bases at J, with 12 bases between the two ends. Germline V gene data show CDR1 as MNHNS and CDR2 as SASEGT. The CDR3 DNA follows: TGTGCCAGCAGTGATTTTTGGCAGTTTAATTCACCCCTCCACTTT. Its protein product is CASSDFWQFNSPLHF.

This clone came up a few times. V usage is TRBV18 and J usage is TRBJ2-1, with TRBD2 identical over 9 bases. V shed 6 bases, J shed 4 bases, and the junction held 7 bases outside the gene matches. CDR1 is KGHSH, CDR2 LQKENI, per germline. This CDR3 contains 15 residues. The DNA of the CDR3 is TGTGCCAGCTCGTACACTAGCGGGCCATACAATGAGCAGTTCTTC. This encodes CASSYTSGPYNEQFF. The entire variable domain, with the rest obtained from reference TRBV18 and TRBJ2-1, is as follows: NAGVMQNPRHLVRRRGQEARLRCSPMKGHSHVYWYRQLPEEGLKFMVYLQKENIIDESGMPKERFSAEFPKEGPSILRIQQVVRGDSAAYFCASSYTSGPYNEQFFGPGTRLTVL.

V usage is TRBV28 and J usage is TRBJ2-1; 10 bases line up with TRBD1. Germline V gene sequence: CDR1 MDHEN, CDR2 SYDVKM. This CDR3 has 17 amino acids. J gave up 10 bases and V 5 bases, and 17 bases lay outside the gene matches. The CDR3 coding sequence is TGTGCCAGCAGTGCGGCGGGACAGGGGAATTCAGGAGTCGAGCAGTTCTTC. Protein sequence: CASSAAGQGNSGVEQFF.